Sequencing of this TCR beta chain was carried out in a study of shared clonotypes between healthy human individuals. At the level of the study: Aged 18 to 49, the donors were a couple of women and a few men.

Per germline, CDR1 SEHNR and CDR2 FQNEAQ (reference sequence). The length of the CDR3 is 14 residues. After removal of 11 bases from V and 0 bases from J, the junction contained 4 bases not matched to a gene. Loaded into unsorted PBMC replicate PCRs was approximately 300 ng DNA, 30,000 to 35,000 T cell genomes. The sequencing of unsorted PBMC DNA took place on ten immunoSEQ deep assay plates. As processed by the authors: Junction-only sequences produced by ImmunoSEQ had no quality scores, so filtering differed. Clones were sequenced by immunoSEQ multiplex PCR, and TCRdb holds only the in-frame ones, with some missing. V and J calls and clone size are given by that table; D and trimming were obtained from the DNA. The repertoire holds about 490,000 clones, with roughly 85% as singletons.

The rearrangement links TRBV7-9 to TRBJ2-2, with 9 bases identical to TRBD1. The sequenced sample was PBMCs. The TCR was taken from a woman aged 40 to 49 in good health. Some clones in this sample may be carry-over from other donors' samples. The CDR3 spells CAQRQGANTGELFF. The CDR3 nucleotides are TGTGCCCAGAGACAGGGGGCGAACACCGGGGAGCTGTTTTTT.